In this sample, the clone carrying this TCR beta chain turned up a few times. Its matching antigen is unknown. The sample originates from a study of T cells after yellow fever vaccination. Overall study findings and caveats: Overall, a small share of clonotypes was seen in both CD4 and CD8 compartments.

V was pared by 3 bases and J by 0 bases, with 3 bases of the junction left unmatched. Germline V gene sequence: CDR1 SGDLS, CDR2 YYNGEE. CDR3 size: 16 residues. MiXCR, applied by TCRdb to the 5' RACE reads, yields one record per CDR3 protein. The sample includes some 400,000 distinct CDR3 sequences, around 6.5% seen only once; the top ten take over 12%. This receptor was obtained from a man aged 30 to 39 who received the YFV17D yellow fever vaccine. Here the sequenced sample was PBMCs, taken 5 days after the yellow fever booster vaccination. The gene calls are TRBV9 and TRBJ2-1; 10 nucleotides match TRBD2. The CDR3 DNA reads TGTGCCAGCAGCGCCTGGACTAGCGGCTCCTACAATGAGCAGTTCTTC. The encoded protein is CASSAWTSGSYNEQFF.